Each of the 10 T cell receptor beta chains below was sequenced from the same sample in a study of identical twins. From the 5' RACE reads, TCRdb called clonotypes with MiXCR, one entry per CDR3 protein. The data show 420,000 or so distinct CDR3 sequences, around a sixth seen once. Sequencing input: naive T cells sorted from blood. These receptors were collected from a man aged 50 to 60 in good health.

This clonotype was counted ten times or more. The chain joins TRBV29-1 to TRBJ2-5; TRBD1 or TRBD2 may be the D gene (6 bases each). This CDR3 has 17 residues. Germline V gives CDR1 SQVTM, CDR2 ANQGSEA. V lost 2 bases, J lost 5 bases, and 24 bases lay in between. CDR3 in DNA: TGCAGCGTTGAAATAAGGTCGGGGGCATCCTCGGGGGAGACCCAGTACTTC. Its protein product is CSVEIRSGASSGETQYF.

This clonotype has a count of ten or more. The V call is TRBV7-9, the J call TRBJ1-2; D is undetermined. Germline CDR1 and CDR2: SEHNR and FQNEAQ (reference sequence). The germline V and J ends were trimmed by 5 bases and 5 bases, with 18 bases remaining between them. This CDR3 spans 15 amino acids. The CDR3 reads CASSPPIRVGYGYTF. The CDR3 nucleotides are TGTGCCAGCAGCCCCCCCATCCGAGTAGGGTATGGCTACACCTTC.

This clonotype was detected a few times. This chain links TRBV6-1 with TRBJ2-4; tentatively, D is TRBD1 (6 bases). Germline CDR1 reads MNHNS; CDR2 reads SASEGT. The CDR3 contains 15 residues. V gave up 5 bases and J gave up 0 bases, with 11 bases separating them. The CDR3 spells CASSKQGSAKNIQYF. The CDR3 DNA is TGTGCCAGCAGTAAACAGGGATCAGCCAAAAACATTCAGTACTTC.

This clonotype was seen only a few times. This sequence joins TRBV5-1 and TRBJ2-1, with D possibly being TRBD1 (6 bases). Germline V lookup: CDR1 SGHRS, CDR2 YFSETQ. The CDR3 sequence is 15 residues long. V shed 1 base and J shed 12 bases, with 20 bases lying between them. This CDR3 reads CASSLQGRYNEPQFF. The CDR3 DNA reads TGCGCCAGCAGCTTGCAGGGGCGATACAATGAGCCGCAGTTCTTC.

This sequence joins TRBV28 and TRBJ1-1, with D possibly matching TRBD1 (6 bases). Germline loops: CDR1 MDHEN, CDR2 SYDVKM. The CDR3 extends over 15 amino acids. The V gene lost 0 bases and the J gene lost 0 bases, with 8 bases spanning the gap. The CDR3 protein is CASSLWGAMNTEAFF. For the CDR3, the DNA is TGTGCCAGCAGTTTATGGGGGGCCATGAACACTGAAGCTTTCTTT.

This clonotype turned up a few times. This rearrangement joins TRBV5-1 to TRBJ1-5; D ambiguous. The germline V gene encodes CDR1 SGHRS and CDR2 YFSETQ. The V gene lost 1 base and the J gene lost 4 bases, with 9 bases spanning the gap. The CDR3 consists of 14 residues. The DNA of the CDR3 is TGCGCCAGCAGCTTGTCGGCCGGGAATCAGCCCCAGCATTTT. Protein sequence: CASSLSAGNQPQHF.

Many counts were recorded for this clonotype. This chain connects TRBV12-3 or TRBV12-4 to TRBJ1-2; TRBD1 matches at 7 bases. The V segment lost 4 bases and the J segment 5 bases; nucleotides outside the gene matches: 4. The CDR3 is 13 residues long. DNA of the CDR3: TGTGCCAGCAGTTCTTCAGGGGGGTATGGCTACACCTTC. Amino acid sequence: CASSSSGGYGYTF.

The V gene is TRBV15, the J gene TRBJ1-5; D call uncertain. CDR3 size: 15 residues. CDR1 is LNHNV, CDR2 YYDKDF, per germline (reference sequence). The ends were cut back, 0 bases at V and 6 bases at J, with 12 bases in the middle. The CDR3 coding sequence is TGTGCCACCAGCAGAGATCCGTCAGTTGCTCAGCCCCAGCATTTT. Its protein is CATSRDPSVAQPQHF.

There are a few counts of this clonotype. The V call is TRBV4-3, the J call TRBJ2-1; 10 bases fit TRBD2. CDR1 LGHNA and CDR2 YSLEER come from the germline V gene. The CDR3 has 15 amino acids. The junction had 3 bases not matched to a gene; V was cut back by 0 bases and J by 7 bases. CDR3 in DNA: TGCGCCAGCAGCCAAGAACTAGCGGGGTGGAATGAGCAGTTCTTC. Translating gives CASSQELAGWNEQFF.

This clonotype was seen many times. The chain combines TRBV9 with TRBJ1-2; a possible D gene is TRBD1 (5 bases). Between the trimmed V and J ends, which lost 7 bases and 3 bases, there was a span of 19 bases. The CDR3 consists of 15 residues. Germline CDR1 and CDR2: SGDLS and YYNGEE. The CDR3, as DNA: TGTGCCAGCTCGGGGGATGGGGGGGTCTACTATGGCTACACCTTC. Translation gives CASSGDGGVYYGYTF.